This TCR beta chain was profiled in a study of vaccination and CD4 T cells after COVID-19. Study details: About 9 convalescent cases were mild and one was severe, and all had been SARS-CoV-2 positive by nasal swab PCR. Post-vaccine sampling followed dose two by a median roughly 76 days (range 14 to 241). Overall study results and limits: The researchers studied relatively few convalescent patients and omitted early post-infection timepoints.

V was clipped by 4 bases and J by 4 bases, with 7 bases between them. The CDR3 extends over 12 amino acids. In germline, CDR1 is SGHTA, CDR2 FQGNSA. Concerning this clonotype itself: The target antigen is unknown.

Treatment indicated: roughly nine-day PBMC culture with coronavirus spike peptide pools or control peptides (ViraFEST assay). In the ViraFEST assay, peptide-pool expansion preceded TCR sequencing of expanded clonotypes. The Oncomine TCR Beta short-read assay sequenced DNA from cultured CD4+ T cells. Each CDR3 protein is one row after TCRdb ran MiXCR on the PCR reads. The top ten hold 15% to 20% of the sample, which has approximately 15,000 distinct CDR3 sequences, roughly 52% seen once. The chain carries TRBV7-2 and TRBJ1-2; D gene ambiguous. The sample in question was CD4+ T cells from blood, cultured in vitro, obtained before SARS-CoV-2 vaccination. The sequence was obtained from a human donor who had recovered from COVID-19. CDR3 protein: CASSSLLYGYTF. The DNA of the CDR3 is TGTGCCAGCAGCTCCTTACTCTATGGCTACACCTTC.